The source of this T cell receptor (beta chain) is a study of long-term antiretroviral therapy in people with HIV. In the study overall: First collections came about a decade before the 2015 immediate-ART recommendation.

For this clone: Its antigen is as yet unknown.

Study conclusions and caveats: Clones showing expansion before ART dominated the repertoire at all time points. HIV repertoires spanned narrower CDR3 length ranges than controls.

Version v3.0 of the immunoSEQ assay ran at survey level. TCRdb keeps only in-frame clones here, not all; method: immunoSEQ multiplex PCR. The repertoire includes tens of thousands of clones, 85% to 90% of them detected once, and 4% to 4.5% sits in the top ten. The CDR3 extends over 16 amino acids. V trimming: 3 bases; J trimming: 2 bases; junction bases outside the gene matches: 3. Germline V gives CDR1 MNHEY, CDR2 SMNVEV (reference sequence). Two or more post-ART PBMC samples, plus at least one pre-ART sample, were available for each donor. The chain uses TRBV27 and TRBJ2-1, with TRBD2 matching 11 bases. The material sequenced was unsorted PBMCs, taken 1.2 years after starting antiretroviral therapy. The sequence was obtained from a woman in her 50s with HIV. In DNA form, the CDR3 reads TGTGCCAGCAGTTTTAGCGGGGGGGTTACCTACAATGAGCAGTTCTTC. It codes for CASSFSGGVTYNEQFF.